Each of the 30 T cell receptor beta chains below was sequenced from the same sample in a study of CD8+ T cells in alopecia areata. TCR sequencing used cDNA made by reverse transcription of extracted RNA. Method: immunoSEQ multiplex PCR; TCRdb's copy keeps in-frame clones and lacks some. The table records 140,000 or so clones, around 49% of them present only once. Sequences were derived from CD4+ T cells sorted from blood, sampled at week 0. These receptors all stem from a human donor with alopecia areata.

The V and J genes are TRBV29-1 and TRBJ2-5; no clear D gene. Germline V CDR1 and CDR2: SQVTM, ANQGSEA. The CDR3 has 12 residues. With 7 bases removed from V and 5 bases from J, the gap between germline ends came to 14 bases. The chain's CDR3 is CSAGRSGETQYF. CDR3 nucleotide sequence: TGCAGCGCCGGACGGTCCGGGGAGACCCAGTACTTC. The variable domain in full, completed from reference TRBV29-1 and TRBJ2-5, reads SAVISQKPSRDICQRGTSLTIQCQVDSQVTMMFWYRQQPGQSLTLIATANQGSEATYESGFVIDKFPISRPNLTFSTLTVSNMSPEDSSIYLCSAGRSGETQYFGPGTRLLVL.

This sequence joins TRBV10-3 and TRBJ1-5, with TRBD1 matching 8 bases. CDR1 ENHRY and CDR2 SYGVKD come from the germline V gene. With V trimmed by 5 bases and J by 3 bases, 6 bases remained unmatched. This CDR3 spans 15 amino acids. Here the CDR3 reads CAISNGQGNNQPQHF. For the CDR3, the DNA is TGTGCCATCAGTAACGGACAGGGAAACAATCAGCCCCAGCATTTT.

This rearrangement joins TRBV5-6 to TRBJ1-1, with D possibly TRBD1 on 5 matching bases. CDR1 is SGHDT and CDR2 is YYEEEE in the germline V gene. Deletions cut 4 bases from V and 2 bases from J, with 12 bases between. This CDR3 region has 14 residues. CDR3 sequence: CASSRWGRNTEAFF. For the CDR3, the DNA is TGTGCCAGCAGCCGCTGGGGGAGAAACACTGAAGCTTTCTTT.

As DNA, the CDR3 is TGTGCCTGGAGCGCCGGGACAGGCTCCTACGAGCAGTACTTC. Translation gives CAWSAGTGSYEQYF. This chain connects TRBV30 to TRBJ2-7, with 8 bases identical to TRBD1. This CDR3 is built from 14 residues. With V trimmed by 3 bases and J by 0 bases, 4 bases remained unmatched. CDR1 is GTSNPN, CDR2 SVGIG, per germline (reference sequence). The full variable domain, in which reference TRBV30 and TRBJ2-7 provide the parts outside the CDR3, is SQTIHQWPATLVQPVGSPLSLECTVEGTSNPNLYWYRQAAGRGLQLLFYSVGIGQISSEVPQNLSASRPQDRQFILSSKKLLLSDSGFYLCAWSAGTGSYEQYFGPGTRLTVT.

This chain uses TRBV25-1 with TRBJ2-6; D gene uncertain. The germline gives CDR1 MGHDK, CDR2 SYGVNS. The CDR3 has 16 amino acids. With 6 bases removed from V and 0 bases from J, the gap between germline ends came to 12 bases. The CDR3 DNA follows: TGTGCCAGCAGGGACGGCACGTCCTCTGGGGCCAACGTCCTGACTTTC. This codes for CASRDGTSSGANVLTF.

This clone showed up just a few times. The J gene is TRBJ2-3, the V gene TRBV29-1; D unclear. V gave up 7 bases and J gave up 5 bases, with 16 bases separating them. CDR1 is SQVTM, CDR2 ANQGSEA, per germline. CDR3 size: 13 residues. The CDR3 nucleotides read TGCAGCGCAGCTAGGTCCCGCCAAGATACGCAGTATTTT. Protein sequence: CSAARSRQDTQYF.

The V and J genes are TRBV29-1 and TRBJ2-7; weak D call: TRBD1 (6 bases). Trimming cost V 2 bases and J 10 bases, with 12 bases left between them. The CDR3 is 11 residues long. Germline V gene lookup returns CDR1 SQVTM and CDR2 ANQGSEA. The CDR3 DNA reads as TGCAGCGTTGAACAGGGGAACAGTCAGTACTTC. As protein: CSVEQGNSQYF.

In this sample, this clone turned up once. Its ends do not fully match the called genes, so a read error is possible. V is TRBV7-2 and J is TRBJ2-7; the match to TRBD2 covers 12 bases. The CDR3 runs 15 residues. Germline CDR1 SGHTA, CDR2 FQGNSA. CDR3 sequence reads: CASSLAGGGSYEQYF. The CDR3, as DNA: TGTGCCAGCAGCCTAGCGGGAGGGGGGAGCTACGAGCAGTACTTC.

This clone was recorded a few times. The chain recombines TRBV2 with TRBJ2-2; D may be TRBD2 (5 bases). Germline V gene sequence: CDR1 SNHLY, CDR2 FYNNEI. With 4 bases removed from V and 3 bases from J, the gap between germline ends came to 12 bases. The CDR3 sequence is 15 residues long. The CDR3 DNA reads TGTGCCAGCAGTGGGAGAGGGAGCTACACCGGGGAGCTGTTTTTT. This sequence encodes CASSGRGSYTGELFF.

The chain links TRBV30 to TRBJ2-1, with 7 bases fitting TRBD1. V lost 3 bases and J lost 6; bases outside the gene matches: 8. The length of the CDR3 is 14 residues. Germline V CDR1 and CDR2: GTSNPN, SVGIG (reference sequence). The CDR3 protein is CAWSLMTGRNEQFF. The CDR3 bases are TGTGCCTGGAGCTTGATGACAGGGCGCAATGAGCAGTTCTTC.

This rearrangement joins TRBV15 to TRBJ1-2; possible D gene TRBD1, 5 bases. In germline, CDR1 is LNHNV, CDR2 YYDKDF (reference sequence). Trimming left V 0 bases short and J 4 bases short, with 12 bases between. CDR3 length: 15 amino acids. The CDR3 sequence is CATSREGQTLYGYTF. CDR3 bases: TGTGCCACCAGCAGAGAGGGGCAGACTCTCTATGGCTACACCTTC.

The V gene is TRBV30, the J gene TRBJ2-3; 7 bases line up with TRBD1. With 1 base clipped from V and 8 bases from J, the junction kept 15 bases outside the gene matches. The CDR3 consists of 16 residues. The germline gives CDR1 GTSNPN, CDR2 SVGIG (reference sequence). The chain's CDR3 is CAWSAPGFAPGGTQYF. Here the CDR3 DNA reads TGTGCCTGGAGTGCCCCAGGGTTCGCCCCAGGGGGTACGCAGTATTTT.

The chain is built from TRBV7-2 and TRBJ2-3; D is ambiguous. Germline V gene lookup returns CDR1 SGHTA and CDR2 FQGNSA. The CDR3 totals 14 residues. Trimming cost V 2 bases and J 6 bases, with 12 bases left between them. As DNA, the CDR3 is TGTGCCAGCAGCTTATTGGCCCGGTTGGATACGCAGTATTTT. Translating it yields CASSLLARLDTQYF.

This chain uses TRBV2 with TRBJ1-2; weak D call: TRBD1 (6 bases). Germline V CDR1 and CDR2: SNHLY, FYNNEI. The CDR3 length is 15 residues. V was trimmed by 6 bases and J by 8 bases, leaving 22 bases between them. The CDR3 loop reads CASRERQEPGRGYTF. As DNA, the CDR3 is TGTGCCAGCAGGGAAAGACAGGAGCCCGGACGAGGCTACACCTTC.

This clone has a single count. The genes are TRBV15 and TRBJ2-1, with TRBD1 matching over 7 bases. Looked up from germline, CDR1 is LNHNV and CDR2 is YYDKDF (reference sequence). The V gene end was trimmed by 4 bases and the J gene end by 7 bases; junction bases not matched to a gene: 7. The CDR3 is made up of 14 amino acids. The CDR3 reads CATSIQGIFNEQFF. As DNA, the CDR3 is TGTGCCACCAGCATACAGGGGATCTTTAATGAGCAGTTCTTC.

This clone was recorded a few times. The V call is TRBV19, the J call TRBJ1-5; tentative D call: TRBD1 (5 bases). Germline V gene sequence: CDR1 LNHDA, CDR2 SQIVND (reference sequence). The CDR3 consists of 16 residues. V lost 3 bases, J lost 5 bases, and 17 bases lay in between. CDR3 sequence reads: CASSIGRGSVHQPQHF. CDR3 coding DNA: TGTGCCAGTAGTATCGGTCGGGGGTCGGTCCATCAGCCCCAGCATTTT.

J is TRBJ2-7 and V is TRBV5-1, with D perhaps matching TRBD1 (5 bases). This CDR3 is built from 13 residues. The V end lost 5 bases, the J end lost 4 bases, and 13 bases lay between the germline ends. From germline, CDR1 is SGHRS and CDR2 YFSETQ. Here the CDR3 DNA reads TGCGCCAGCAGTTCAGACAGAGGATACGAGCAGTACTTC. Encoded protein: CASSSDRGYEQYF.

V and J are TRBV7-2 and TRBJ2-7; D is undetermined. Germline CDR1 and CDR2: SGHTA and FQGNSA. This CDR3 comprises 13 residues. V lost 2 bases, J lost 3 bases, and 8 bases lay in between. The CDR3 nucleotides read TGTGCCAGCAGCTTATCCTCGTTCTACGAGCAGTACTTC. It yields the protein CASSLSSFYEQYF.

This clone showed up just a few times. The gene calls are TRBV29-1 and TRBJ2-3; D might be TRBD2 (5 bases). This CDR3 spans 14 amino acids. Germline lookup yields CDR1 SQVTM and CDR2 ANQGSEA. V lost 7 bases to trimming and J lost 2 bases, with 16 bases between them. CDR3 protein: CSAPPAGLTDTQYF. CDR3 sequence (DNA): TGCAGCGCCCCCCCGGCGGGCCTCACAGATACGCAGTATTTT.

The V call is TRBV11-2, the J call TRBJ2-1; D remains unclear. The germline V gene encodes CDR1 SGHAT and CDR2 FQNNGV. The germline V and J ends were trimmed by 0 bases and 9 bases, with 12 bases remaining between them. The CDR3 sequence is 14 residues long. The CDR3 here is CASSLDLVPREQFF. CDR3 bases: TGTGCCAGCAGCTTAGATCTAGTGCCGCGTGAGCAGTTCTTC.

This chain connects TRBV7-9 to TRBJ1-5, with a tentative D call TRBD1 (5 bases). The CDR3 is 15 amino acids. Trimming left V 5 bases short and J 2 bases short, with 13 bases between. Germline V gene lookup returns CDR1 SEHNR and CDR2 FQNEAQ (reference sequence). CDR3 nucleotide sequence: TGTGCCAGCAGCCAAGAGGGACGCGGCAATCAGCCCCAGCATTTT. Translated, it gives CASSQEGRGNQPQHF.

CDR3 coding DNA: TGTGCCAGCAGTTACAGCGGGAGCTCCTACAATGAGCAGTTCTTC. It translates to CASSYSGSSYNEQFF. V usage is TRBV2 and J usage is TRBJ2-1, with 8 positions matching TRBD2. Germline trimming cut 5 bases from V and 0 bases from J; bases unmatched to any gene: 3. Germline V gives CDR1 SNHLY, CDR2 FYNNEI. CDR3 size: 15 residues.

Here the CDR3 DNA reads TGTGCCAGCAGGAGCGGGACGAACACCGGGGAGCTGTTTTTT. Translated: CASRSGTNTGELFF. This chain links TRBV6-5 with TRBJ2-2; TRBD2 aligns across 7 bases. The CDR3 is made up of 14 amino acids. J lost 0 bases, V lost 6 bases, and 1 base had no gene match. Germline CDR1 reads MNHEY; CDR2 reads SVGAGI.

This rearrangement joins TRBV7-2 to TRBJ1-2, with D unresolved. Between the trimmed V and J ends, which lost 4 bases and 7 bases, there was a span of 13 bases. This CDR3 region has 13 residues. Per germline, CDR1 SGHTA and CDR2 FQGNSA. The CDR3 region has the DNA TGTGCCAGCAGCTCGCCGGGAACCGGTGGCTACACCTTC. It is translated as CASSSPGTGGYTF. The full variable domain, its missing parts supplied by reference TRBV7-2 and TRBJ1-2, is GAGVSQSPSNKVTEKGKDVELRCDPISGHTALYWYRQSLGQGLEFLIYFQGNSAPDKSGLPSDRFSAERTGGSVSTLTIQRTQQEDSAVYLCASSSPGTGGYTFGSGTRLTVV.

The CDR3 reads CAWSVDRALRGYTF. In DNA form, the CDR3 reads TGTGCCTGGAGTGTCGACAGGGCCCTACGAGGCTACACCTTC. The J gene is TRBJ1-2, the V gene TRBV30, with TRBD1 identical over 7 bases. The CDR3 loop spans 14 amino acids. Germline lookup yields CDR1 GTSNPN and CDR2 SVGIG (reference sequence). With 0 bases clipped from V and 8 bases from J, the junction kept 9 bases outside the gene matches. Variable domain in full (rest from reference TRBV30 and TRBJ1-2): SQTIHQWPATLVQPVGSPLSLECTVEGTSNPNLYWYRQAAGRGLQLLFYSVGIGQISSEVPQNLSASRPQDRQFILSSKKLLLSDSGFYLCAWSVDRALRGYTFGSGTRLTVV.

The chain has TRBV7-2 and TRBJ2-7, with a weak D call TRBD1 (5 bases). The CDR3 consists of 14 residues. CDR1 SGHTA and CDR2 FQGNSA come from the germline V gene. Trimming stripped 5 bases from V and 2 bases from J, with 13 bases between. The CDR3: CASSIIQGTYEQYF. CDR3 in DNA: TGTGCCAGCAGCATTATTCAGGGCACCTACGAGCAGTACTTC.

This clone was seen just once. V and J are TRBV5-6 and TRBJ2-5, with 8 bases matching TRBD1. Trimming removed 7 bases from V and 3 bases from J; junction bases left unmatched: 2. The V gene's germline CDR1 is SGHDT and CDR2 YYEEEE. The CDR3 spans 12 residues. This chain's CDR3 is CASGTGKETQYF. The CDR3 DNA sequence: TGTGCCAGCGGGACAGGCAAAGAGACCCAGTACTTC.

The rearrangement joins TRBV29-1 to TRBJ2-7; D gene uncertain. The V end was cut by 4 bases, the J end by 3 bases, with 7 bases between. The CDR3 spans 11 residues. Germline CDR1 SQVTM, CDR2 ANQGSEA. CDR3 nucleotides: TGCAGCGTTGCACAGTACTACGAGCAGTACTTC. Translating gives CSVAQYYEQYF.

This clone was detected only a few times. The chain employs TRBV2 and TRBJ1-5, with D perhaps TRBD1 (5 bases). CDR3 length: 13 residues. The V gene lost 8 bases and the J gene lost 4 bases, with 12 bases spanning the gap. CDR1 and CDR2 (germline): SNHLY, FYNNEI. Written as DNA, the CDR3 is TGTGCCAGCGGTTGGGACGGTAATCAGCCCCAGCATTTT. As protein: CASGWDGNQPQHF.

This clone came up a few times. The CDR3, as DNA: TGTGCCTGGAGTGCCGACCGCTTCTCTGGAAACACCATATATTTT. Encoded protein: CAWSADRFSGNTIYF. The chain carries TRBV30 and TRBJ1-3; D is uncertain. Per the germline V gene, CDR1 is GTSNPN and CDR2 is SVGIG (reference sequence). The V gene lost 1 base and the J gene lost 0 bases, with 10 bases spanning the gap. The CDR3 length is 15 residues.